Listed here are 12 T cell receptor beta chains from one sample, sequenced in a study of CD8+CD57+ T cells in acquired aplastic anemia. Profiling that covered TCR beta VDJ and CDR3 relied on genomic DNA as its template. TCRdb used MiXCR to reprocess the reads, holding one entry per CDR3 protein. This repertoire shows about 180,000 distinct CDR3 sequences, under 50% found once; its top ten account for roughly 2%. Selection for sequencing was limited to patients who had shown CD8+CD57+ cell expansion by flow cytometry. The sequencing sample was made of sorted CD4+, CD8+, or CD8+CD57+ T cells (not recorded which) from PBMCs. The receptors derive from a human donor with aplastic anemia.

CDR3 residues: CASSVGGASGRSRNEQYF. The DNA for the CDR3 is TGTGCCAGCAGCGTAGGGGGGGCTAGCGGGAGAAGTCGTAACGAGCAGTACTTC. J is TRBJ2-7 and V is TRBV9; 10 bases are a match to TRBD2. Germline values: CDR1 SGDLS, CDR2 YYNGEE. This CDR3 spans 18 amino acids. The V and J ends lost 0 bases and 5 bases, in that order; junction bases with no gene match: 14.

This clonotype was seen more than once but under ten times. J is TRBJ2-4 and V is TRBV10-3, with TRBD2 matching over 9 bases. The CDR3 consists of 15 residues. Germline V gene sequence: CDR1 ENHRY, CDR2 SYGVKD. V lost 4 bases to trimming and J lost 12 bases; unmatched junction nucleotides: 13. Here the CDR3 reads CAISAQAGGLSTQYF. CDR3 coding DNA: TGTGCCATCAGTGCCCAAGCGGGGGGCCTATCAACTCAGTACTTC.

V and J are TRBV11-3 and TRBJ2-6; D remains unclear. V was shortened by 0 bases and J by 4 bases, with 10 bases between the two germline ends. From germline, CDR1 is SGHNT and CDR2 YENEEA. The CDR3 loop spans 16 amino acids. The CDR3 DNA reads TGTGCCAGCAGCTTAGATTCCTCTCCCGGGGCCAACGTCCTGACTTTC. Translated, it gives CASSLDSSPGANVLTF. The full variable domain, in which reference TRBV11-3 and TRBJ2-6 provide the parts outside the CDR3, is EAGVVQSPRYKIIEKKQPVAFWCNPISGHNTLYWYLQNLGQGPELLIRYENEEAVDDSQLPKDRFSAERLKGVDSTLKIQPAELGDSAVYLCASSLDSSPGANVLTFGAGSRLTVL.

CDR3 residues: CASSELGGLSSYEQYF. The CDR3 region has the DNA TGTGCCAGCAGTGAATTGGGGGGTCTTAGCTCCTACGAGCAGTACTTC. The chain has TRBV25-1 and TRBJ2-7; TRBD2 is a possible D gene (6 bases). This CDR3 has 16 amino acids. Germline V gene lookup returns CDR1 MGHDK and CDR2 SYGVNS. The ends were cut back, 1 base at V and 0 bases at J, with 13 bases in the middle.

The table lists this clonotype with a few counts. V and J are TRBV6-1 and TRBJ1-1; tentatively, D is TRBD1 (5 bases). V was cut by 1 base and J by 1 base, with 7 bases left in between. The germline gives CDR1 MNHNS, CDR2 SASEGT. The CDR3 contains 14 residues. For the CDR3, the DNA is TGTGCCAGCAGTGAAGGGACACAGAACACTGAAGCTTTCTTT. Translation: CASSEGTQNTEAFF.

The J gene is TRBJ1-1, the V gene TRBV20-1; 10 bases fit TRBD1. This CDR3 spans 15 amino acids. The germline V gene encodes CDR1 DFQATT and CDR2 SNEGSKA (reference sequence). J lost 1 base, V lost 3 bases, and 5 bases had no gene match. The CDR3 DNA follows: TGCAGTGCTAGTAGGGGGACAGGGGCGAACACTGAAGCTTTCTTT. It yields the protein CSASRGTGANTEAFF.

At least ten counts were recorded for this clonotype. V gene TRBV19 combines with J gene TRBJ2-3; the D is unclear. V gave up 6 bases and J gave up 1 base, with 8 bases separating them. Germline CDR1 and CDR2: LNHDA and SQIVND (reference sequence). The CDR3 loop spans 13 amino acids. CDR3 nucleotide sequence: TGTGCCAGTAGCGTTACAGGCACAGATACGCAGTATTTT. It translates to CASSVTGTDTQYF.

The V gene is TRBV5-4, the J gene TRBJ2-1; D call uncertain. V dropped 4 bases and J dropped 6 bases, with 8 bases sitting between them. The germline V gene encodes CDR1 SGHNT and CDR2 YYREEE (reference sequence). This CDR3 contains 12 residues. The CDR3 bases are TGTGCCAGCAGCGGAGAAGGCAATGAGCAGTTCTTC. Its translation: CASSGEGNEQFF.

At least ten counts were recorded for this clonotype. DNA for the CDR3: TGTGCCAGCAGCGTAGGCGGGGTACGCACTGAAGCTTTCTTT. It encodes CASSVGGVRTEAFF. This rearrangement joins TRBV9 to TRBJ1-1; D remains unclear. V was shortened by 0 bases and J by 4 bases, with 10 bases between the two germline ends. The CDR3 consists of 14 residues. Germline V gene data show CDR1 as SGDLS and CDR2 as YYNGEE.

This clonotype has ten or more counts. In DNA form, the CDR3 reads TGTGCCAGCAGTACACAGGGGAACACTGAAGCTTTCTTT. It translates to CASSTQGNTEAFF. V and J are TRBV7-9 and TRBJ1-1, with D tentatively TRBD1 (6 bases). Germline V CDR1 and CDR2: SEHNR, FQNEAQ (reference sequence). This CDR3 has 13 residues. V lost 6 bases, J lost 1 base, and 9 bases lay in between.

This clonotype was found many times. The chain couples TRBV20-1 to TRBJ1-3; D call uncertain. The V gene lost 4 bases and the J gene lost 0 bases, with 7 bases spanning the gap. Germline-derived CDR1 and CDR2 are DFQATT and SNEGSKA (reference sequence). The length of the CDR3 is 13 residues. The CDR3 is CSATELSGNTIYF. Here the CDR3 DNA reads TGCAGTGCTACGGAACTCTCTGGAAACACCATATATTTT.

This chain uses TRBV15 with TRBJ2-6; unclear D gene. CDR3 length: 15 amino acids. The germline V gene has CDR1 LNHNV and CDR2 YYDKDF (reference sequence). The ends were cut back, 0 bases at V and 2 bases at J, with 5 bases in the middle. The CDR3 DNA reads as TGTGCCACCAGCAGAGATGTGGCTGGGGCCAACGTCCTGACTTTC. This codes for CATSRDVAGANVLTF.